Listed here is a single TCR beta chain. These data originate in a study of OX40 agonist ivuxolimab in advanced cancers. In the study overall: Treatment received earlier with anti-PD-1, anti-PD-L1 or anti-CTLA-4 agents was allowed, and roughly 40% had some.

Patients had blood sampled at baseline and again on cycle 4 day 1 and cycle 7 day 1. The method was immunoSEQ multiplex PCR; TCRdb's version includes in-frame clones alone and lacks a portion of them. Altogether more than 45,000 clones are present, about 89% being singletons, with the ten largest covering 3% to 4%. Between the trimmed V and J ends, which lost 5 bases and 1 base, there was a span of 5 bases. Germline CDR1 LNHDA, CDR2 SQIVND (reference sequence). The CDR3 runs 12 residues. The rearrangement uses TRBV19 and TRBJ1-1, with no clear D. This sequence was found in an adult with an advanced solid tumor such as melanoma, head and neck, liver or kidney cancer. Here the sequenced sample was CD4+ or CD8+ T cells sorted from blood, taken in a trial of the OX40 agonist ivuxolimab. CDR3 protein: CASSGGNTEAFF. The CDR3 DNA follows: TGTGCCAGTAGTGGAGGGAACACTGAAGCTTTCTTT.